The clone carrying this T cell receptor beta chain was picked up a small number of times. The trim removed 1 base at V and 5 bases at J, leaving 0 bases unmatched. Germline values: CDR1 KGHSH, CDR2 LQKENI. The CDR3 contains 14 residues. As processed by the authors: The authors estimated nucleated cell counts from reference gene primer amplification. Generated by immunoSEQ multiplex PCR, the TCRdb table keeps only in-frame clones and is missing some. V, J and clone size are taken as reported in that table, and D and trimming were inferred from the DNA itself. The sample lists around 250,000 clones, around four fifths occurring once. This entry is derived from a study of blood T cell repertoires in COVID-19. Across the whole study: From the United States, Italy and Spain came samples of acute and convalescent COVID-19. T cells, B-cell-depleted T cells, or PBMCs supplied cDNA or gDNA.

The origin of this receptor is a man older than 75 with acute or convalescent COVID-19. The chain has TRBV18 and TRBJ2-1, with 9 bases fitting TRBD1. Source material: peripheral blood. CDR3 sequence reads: CASSPRTGDNEQFF. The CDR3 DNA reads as TGTGCCAGCTCACCACGGACAGGGGACAATGAGCAGTTCTTC.